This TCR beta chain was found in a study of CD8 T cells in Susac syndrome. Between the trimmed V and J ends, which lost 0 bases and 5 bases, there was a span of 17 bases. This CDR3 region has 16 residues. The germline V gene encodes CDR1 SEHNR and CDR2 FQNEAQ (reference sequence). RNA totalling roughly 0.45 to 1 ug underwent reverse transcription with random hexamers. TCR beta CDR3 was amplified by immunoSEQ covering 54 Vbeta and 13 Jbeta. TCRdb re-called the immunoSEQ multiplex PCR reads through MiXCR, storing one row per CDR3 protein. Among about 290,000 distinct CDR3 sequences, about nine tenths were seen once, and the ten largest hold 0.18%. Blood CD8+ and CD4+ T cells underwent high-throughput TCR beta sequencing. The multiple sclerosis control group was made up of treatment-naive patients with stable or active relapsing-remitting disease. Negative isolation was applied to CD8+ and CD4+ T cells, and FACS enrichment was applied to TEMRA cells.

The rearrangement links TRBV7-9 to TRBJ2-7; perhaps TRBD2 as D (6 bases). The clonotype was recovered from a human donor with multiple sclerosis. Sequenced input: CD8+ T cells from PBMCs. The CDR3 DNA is TGTGCCAGCAGCTTAGCTGACGGCGGTGGGGGGAACGAGCAGTACTTC. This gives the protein CASSLADGGGGNEQYF.